These 14 T cell receptor beta chains were all obtained from the same sample, sequenced in a study of cytomegalovirus exposure and HLA in healthy donors. The PCR made use of 60 Vbeta and 13 Jbeta primers. The repertoire was sequenced with immunoSEQ multiplex PCR; TCRdb's copy has only in-frame clones and lacks some. The profile shows over 95,000 clones, approximately 80% of them singletons. The sequenced material came from PBMCs. All receptors derive from a female donor in good health and CMV-seronegative.

This clone was detected only a few times. V is TRBV7-9 and J is TRBJ2-7; TRBD2 matches 11 bases. V shed 5 bases, J shed 4 bases, and the junction held 4 bases outside the gene matches. In germline, CDR1 is SEHNR, CDR2 FQNEAQ (reference sequence). The CDR3 consists of 14 residues. The CDR3 spells CASSPRTSGYEQYF. The CDR3 DNA reads TGTGCCAGCAGCCCCCGGACTAGCGGGTACGAGCAGTACTTC.

The chain employs TRBV6-5 and TRBJ1-4; 9 bases fit TRBD1. CDR3 size: 15 residues. From germline, CDR1 is MNHEY and CDR2 SVGAGI. The V gene end was trimmed by 6 bases and the J gene end by 7 bases; junction bases not matched to a gene: 9. The CDR3 sequence is CASSRTGGWGEKLFF. CDR3 coding DNA: TGTGCCAGCAGCCGTACAGGGGGCTGGGGTGAAAAACTGTTTTTT.

This chain uses TRBV21-1 with TRBJ1-5; the table assigns TRBD1, which was not confirmed against the DNA. TRBV21-1 is listed as a pseudogene. This CDR3 comprises 16 residues. Here the CDR3 reads CASTTFRDRVTQPQHF. CDR3 bases: TGTGCCAGCACCACATTCCGGGACAGGGTAACGCAGCCCCAGCATTTT.

This sequence joins TRBV7-9 and TRBJ2-5; weak D call: TRBD2 (5 bases). The germline V and J ends were trimmed by 1 base and 5 bases, with 11 bases remaining between them. CDR1 is SEHNR, CDR2 FQNEAQ, per germline (reference sequence). The CDR3 extends over 14 amino acids. The CDR3 here is CASSLGLPGETQYF. For the CDR3, the DNA is TGTGCCAGCAGCTTAGGGCTCCCGGGGGAGACCCAGTACTTC.

This chain joins TRBV4-3 and TRBJ1-2; a possible D gene is TRBD1 (5 bases). In germline, CDR1 is LGHNA, CDR2 YSLEER. V lost 1 base, J lost 6 bases, and 15 bases lay in between. CDR3 length: 15 residues. CDR3 bases: TGCGCCAGCAGCCAAGTCCAGGCAGGGCAGGATGGCTACACCTTC. The encoded protein is CASSQVQAGQDGYTF.

The V gene is TRBV30, the J gene TRBJ1-2, with D uncertain. Trimming pared 4 bases from V and 2 bases from J, leaving 11 bases between. The length of the CDR3 is 13 residues. Germline V lookup: CDR1 GTSNPN, CDR2 SVGIG (reference sequence). CDR3 DNA sequence: TGTGCCTGGAACCCGGGGTCAAACTATGGCTACACCTTC. Translating gives CAWNPGSNYGYTF.

The chain uses TRBV6-5 and TRBJ2-7; possible D gene TRBD1, 5 bases. The CDR3 is 13 residues long. Germline loops: CDR1 MNHEY, CDR2 SVGAGI. The V end lost 6 bases, the J end lost 7 bases, and 16 bases lay between the germline ends. The CDR3 coding sequence is TGTGCCAGCAGAGTCACAGGCTTAAGGGAGCAGTACTTC. Translation: CASRVTGLREQYF.

The chain uses TRBV29-1 and TRBJ1-2; tentatively, D is TRBD1 (6 bases). Per the germline V gene, CDR1 is SQVTM and CDR2 is ANQGSEA. V was pared by 7 bases and J by 4 bases, with 16 bases between. CDR3 length: 13 residues. The CDR3 reads CSATAGDLYGYTF. The CDR3 bases are TGCAGCGCCACTGCAGGGGACCTCTATGGCTACACCTTC.

The chain employs TRBV27 and TRBJ2-3, with 11 bases identical to TRBD2. This CDR3 region has 20 residues. Germline V gene data show CDR1 as MNHEY and CDR2 as SMNVEV (reference sequence). The V segment lost 2 bases and the J segment 2 bases; nucleotides outside the gene matches: 15. The CDR3 here is CASSLALRLAGGMNTDTQYF. As DNA, the CDR3 is TGTGCCAGCAGTTTAGCTTTGAGGCTAGCGGGGGGCATGAACACAGATACGCAGTATTTT.

The chain recombines TRBV19 with TRBJ2-2; 15 bases align to TRBD2. The CDR3 totals 17 residues. V gave up 8 bases and J gave up 3 bases; unmatched junction bases: 7. Germline values: CDR1 LNHDA, CDR2 SQIVND (reference sequence). The DNA of the CDR3 is TGTGCCAGTGGCAGGACTAGCGGGGGGGCTGACACCGGGGAGCTGTTTTTT. It encodes CASGRTSGGADTGELFF.

This chain connects TRBV27 to TRBJ2-7; D perhaps matches TRBD2 (5 bases). Germline CDR1 and CDR2: MNHEY and SMNVEV (reference sequence). Between the trimmed V and J ends, which lost 3 bases and 4 bases, there was a span of 7 bases. The CDR3 totals 12 residues. The CDR3 DNA sequence: TGTGCCAGCAGTTTCGGCGGGTACGAGCAGTACTTC. This translates into CASSFGGYEQYF.

V gene TRBV5-1 combines with J gene TRBJ2-7; 9 nucleotides agree with TRBD2. The CDR3 spans 15 residues. The trim removed 0 bases at V and 5 bases at J, leaving 6 bases unmatched. Germline-derived CDR1 and CDR2 are SGHRS and YFSETQ. CDR3 loop: CASSLGGLASDEQYF. In DNA, the CDR3 is TGCGCCAGCAGCTTGGGGGGACTAGCATCCGACGAGCAGTACTTC.

The chain recombines TRBV18 with TRBJ2-7; D is perhaps TRBD1 (6 bases). Germline lookup yields CDR1 KGHSH and CDR2 LQKENI. The CDR3 runs to 14 residues. Trimming left V 3 bases short and J 5 bases short, with 14 bases between. The CDR3 DNA reads as TGTGCCAGCTCACCCCGGGCAGGGGCCAACGAGCAGTACTTC. This encodes CASSPRAGANEQYF.

CDR3 DNA: TGCGCCAGCAGTTCCGACAGGGTGCACACTGAAGCTTTCTTT. Protein: CASSSDRVHTEAFF. The chain is built from TRBV5-1 and TRBJ1-1; 7 bases are shared with TRBD1. V lost 5 bases to trimming and J lost 3 bases; unmatched junction nucleotides: 7. The CDR3 has 14 amino acids. Germline values: CDR1 SGHRS, CDR2 YFSETQ.